This T cell receptor (beta chain) was identified in a study of tumor-infiltrating lymphocytes in primary liver carcinoma. DNA and RNA were both co-extracted from about 20-30 mg of bulk tissue that had not been sorted. A remark on this clonotype: This CDR3 fails to terminate in the conserved phenylalanine or tryptophan, so it likely reflects a read error.

There are 15 residues in the CDR3. Looked up from germline, CDR1 is LGHNA and CDR2 is YNFKEQ. Priming with a constant-region primer yielded TCR beta cDNA from 450 to 550 ng total RNA. It was through three nested multiplex PCR rounds of slightly modified ARM-PCR that TCR beta libraries arose. Use of TRBV1-TRBV30 forward primers with a C-beta reverse primer characterized the first two PCR rounds, which lasted ten to eleven cycles each. Each CDR3 protein is one row after TCRdb ran MiXCR on the multiplex PCR reads. The top ten clones hold more than 7% of a sample with more than 100,000 distinct CDR3 sequences, 65% to 75% of them seen once.

The chain is built from TRBV4-2 and TRBJ2-7; D may be TRBD1 (5 bases). This TCR derives from a woman aged 55-70 years with primary liver carcinoma and hepatitis B virus infection. Sequencing was done on a sample of tumor-adjacent normal liver tissue. This chain's CDR3 is CASCLDQGSSHEQYL. The DNA for the CDR3 is TGTGCCAGCTGTCTAGATCAGGGATCCTCCCACGAGCAGTACTTA.